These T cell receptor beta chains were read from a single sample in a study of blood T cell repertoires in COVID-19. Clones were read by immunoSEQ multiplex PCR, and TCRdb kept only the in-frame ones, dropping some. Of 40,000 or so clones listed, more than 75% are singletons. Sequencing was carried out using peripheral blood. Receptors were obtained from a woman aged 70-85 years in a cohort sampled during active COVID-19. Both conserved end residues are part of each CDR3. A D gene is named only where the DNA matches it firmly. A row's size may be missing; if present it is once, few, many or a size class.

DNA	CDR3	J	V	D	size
TGTGCCAGCAGGCGGACGGGGGAGGGCTCCTACGAGCAGTACTTC	CASRRTGEGSYEQYF	TRBJ2-7	TRBV6-5	TRBD2	-
TGTGCCAGCAGCTGGGGACAGGGAAAATCACCCCTCCACTTT	CASSWGQGKSPLHF	TRBJ1-6	TRBV5-4	TRBD1	-
TGTGCCAGCAGCTCTTATGGACTAGCGGTGGGAGAGACCCAGTACTTC	CASSSYGLAVGETQYF	TRBJ2-5	TRBV5-4	TRBD2	-
TGTGCCAGCAGTTCGGGACAAATGGGAGAAAAACTGTTTTTT	CASSSGQMGEKLFF	TRBJ1-4	TRBV6-1	-	-
TGCAGCGTTGTCTTCCGGGAGGCTTGGTGGAATGAGCAGTTCTTC	CSVVFREAWWNEQFF	TRBJ2-1	TRBV29-1	TRBD2	-
TGTGCCAGCAGCATTAGAGGACAGGCCTTCTATGGCTACACCTTC	CASSIRGQAFYGYTF	TRBJ1-2	TRBV6-5	TRBD1	-
TGTGCCAGCAGGAGATCCTTTGGGGCCACAGATACGCAGTATTTT	CASRRSFGATDTQYF	TRBJ2-3	TRBV4-2	-	-
TGTGCCAGCAGCTTAGGGTCATCGCGCTCGCAGTACTTC	CASSLGSSRSQYF	TRBJ2-7	TRBV7-9	-	-
TGTGCCAGCCTGCTCCAGGGCAGAACCAGCACAGATACGCAGTATTTT	CASLLQGRTSTDTQYF	TRBJ2-3	TRBV5-6	-	once
TGTGCCAGCAGCAAGAGGACTAGCCCCGGTGCTAGGCAGTTCTTC	CASSKRTSPGARQFF	TRBJ2-1	TRBV7-8	TRBD2	-
TGTGCCAGCAGTTTATCACAGGGGGCTTTTAGAGATTCACCCCTCCACTTT	CASSLSQGAFRDSPLHF	TRBJ1-6	TRBV28	TRBD1	-
TGTGCCAGCAGCCTAGGAGAAGCTAACTATGGCTACACCTTC	CASSLGEANYGYTF	TRBJ1-2	TRBV6-5	-	few
TGTGCCAGCAGTTTGACCGGGACAGAAAACTATGGCTACACCTTC	CASSLTGTENYGYTF	TRBJ1-2	TRBV6-2/TRBV6-3	TRBD1	-
TGTGCCAGCAGACTAGGGACAGCCTCTGGAAACACCATATATTTT	CASRLGTASGNTIYF	TRBJ1-3	TRBV6-5	TRBD1	-
TGTGCCACCAGTGAACCACTAGCGGGTCCTGGGCAAGAGACCCAGTACTTC	CATSEPLAGPGQETQYF	TRBJ2-5	TRBV24-1	TRBD2	-
TGTGCCAGCAGCCCACGGACTAGCGGAAACAATGAGCAGTTCTTC	CASSPRTSGNNEQFF	TRBJ2-1	TRBV7-3	TRBD2	once
TGTGCCAGCAGCCTCAACCCGGGACTAGCGGGACTAGATACGCAGTATTTT	CASSLNPGLAGLDTQYF	TRBJ2-3	TRBV14	TRBD2	-
TGTGCCAGCAGATCGGGACTCGACGAGAAGGAGCAGTTCTTC	CASRSGLDEKEQFF	TRBJ2-1	TRBV2	-	-
TGTGCCAGTAGTGCCAGACTAGCGGGAGGGTACGAGCAGTACTTC	CASSARLAGGYEQYF	TRBJ2-7	TRBV19	TRBD2	-
TGTGCCTGGAGTCTTCTGTACAATGATCAGTTCTTC	CAWSLLYNDQFF	TRBJ2-1	TRBV30	-	-
TGTGCCAGTAGTGCGGCGGGAGGGCCCTGGTACGAGCAGTACTTC	CASSAAGGPWYEQYF	TRBJ2-7	TRBV19	TRBD2	-
TGTGCCTGGGGTCGGACTACCGCGCCCACAGATACGCAGTATTTT	CAWGRTTAPTDTQYF	TRBJ2-3	TRBV30	-	-
TGTGCCAGTAGTATTGGTAGCGGGAGGAAAACCGGGGAGCTGTTTTTT	CASSIGSGRKTGELFF	TRBJ2-2	TRBV19	TRBD2	-
TGCGCCAGCAGCTTGGGGGGACTAGCGGTTAGGGACGACGAGCAGTACTTC	CASSLGGLAVRDDEQYF	TRBJ2-7	TRBV5-1	TRBD2	-
TGTGCCAGTATCCCTCAAGGCGGATTTAATGAAAAACTGTTTTTT	CASIPQGGFNEKLFF	TRBJ1-4	TRBV19	-	-
TGTGCCAGCTCATTAAGCCGGAGCCCGCGGACCGGGGAGCTGTTTTTT	CASSLSRSPRTGELFF	TRBJ2-2	TRBV18	-	few
TGTGCCAGCAGTGACCAACAGGGGCAAACGCAGTATTTT	CASSDQQGQTQYF	TRBJ2-3	TRBV6-4	TRBD1	-
TGCGCCAGCAGTTTAAAGGGGTCCACCGGGGAGCTGTTTTTT	CASSLKGSTGELFF	TRBJ2-2	TRBV5-1	-	-
TGTGCCAGCAGTGAGCAACCGACAGGGAACGAGCAGTACTTC	CASSEQPTGNEQYF	TRBJ2-7	TRBV2	TRBD1	-
TGTGCCAGCAGTCGACAGGGTCGGACCGGGGAGCTGTTTTTT	CASSRQGRTGELFF	TRBJ2-2	TRBV2	TRBD1	-
TGTGCCACCAGTGATGGCACAGGGGGTAGTGGCTACACCTTC	CATSDGTGGSGYTF	TRBJ1-2	TRBV24-1	TRBD1	-
TGTGCCAGCAGTTTCCTCGGGAGTCGGGATGAGCAGTTCTTC	CASSFLGSRDEQFF	TRBJ2-1	TRBV27	-	-
TGTGCCAGCAGCTTAGGCGGGGACAGGGTGAAGTACTTC	CASSLGGDRVKYF	TRBJ2-7	TRBV7-2	TRBD1	-
TGTGCCAGCAGTAGCCTCCGGGACAGGGAGCGGGGCTACACCTTC	CASSSLRDRERGYTF	TRBJ1-2	TRBV28	TRBD1	-
TGTGCCAGCAGTGTGGGACTGCGGCCCGCCGAGCAGTTCTTC	CASSVGLRPAEQFF	TRBJ2-1	TRBV14	-	-
TGTGCCAGCAGCCGTCTAGCGGGAGGTGATACGCAGTATTTT	CASSRLAGGDTQYF	TRBJ2-3	TRBV7-9	TRBD2	-
TGTGCCAGTAGTATTGGTACAGGGGTCGGGAGTGGCTACACCTTC	CASSIGTGVGSGYTF	TRBJ1-2	TRBV19	TRBD1	few
TGTGCCAGCAGCCCTTCAGGGGTATATAGCAATCAGCCCCAGCATTTT	CASSPSGVYSNQPQHF	TRBJ1-5	TRBV27	-	-
TGTGCCAGCGGAAGGATGCAGGGGACCACCGGGGAGCTGTTTTTT	CASGRMQGTTGELFF	TRBJ2-2	TRBV6-5	-	-
TGTGCCAGCAGTTACTCGGGCGGGACTTTCGGGACCCAGTACTTC	CASSYSGGTFGTQYF	TRBJ2-5	TRBV6-5	-	-
TGTGCCAGCAGCTTCACGGGGGCGAACACCGGGGAGCTGTTTTTT	CASSFTGANTGELFF	TRBJ2-2	TRBV7-9	-	few
TGTGCCAGCAGTCCACGGGACAATCGAGAGCAGTTCTTC	CASSPRDNREQFF	TRBJ2-1	TRBV28	-	-
TGTGCCAGCAGCATTCAGGGGTCTAGCACAGATACGCAGTATTTT	CASSIQGSSTDTQYF	TRBJ2-3	TRBV7-9	-	-
TGTGCCAGCAGCCAAGATGGCCTAGCGGAGGGGGGAGAGACCCAGTACTTC	CASSQDGLAEGGETQYF	TRBJ2-5	TRBV3-1/TRBV3-2	-	-
TGTGCCAGCAGCGTAGACTCCCCGGGGGGAGTCTACAATGAGCAGTTCTTC	CASSVDSPGGVYNEQFF	TRBJ2-1	TRBV9	TRBD2	-
TGTGCCACCAGTGGCGGGACTAGCGGGTCCCCCAACGAGCAGTACTTC	CATSGGTSGSPNEQYF	TRBJ2-7	TRBV24-1	TRBD2	-
TGTGCCAGCAGTTCGGACAGGACGGGTGGGGATACGCAGTATTTT	CASSSDRTGGDTQYF	TRBJ2-3	TRBV28	TRBD1	once
TGCGCCAGCAGCCTGATCGGACTAGCGGCGAATGAGCAGTTCTTC	CASSLIGLAANEQFF	TRBJ2-1	TRBV5-1	TRBD2	-
TGTGCCAGCAGCCAAGCTGATCAGGGGGCCTTCGAGCAGTACTTC	CASSQADQGAFEQYF	TRBJ2-7	TRBV4-2	TRBD1	-
TGCAGCGTTGCCGTAAGTGGGAGCCCGCAGTATTTT	CSVAVSGSPQYF	TRBJ2-3	TRBV29-1	-	-
TGCGCCAGCAGCCCGGGACAGACCTACGAGCAGTACTTC	CASSPGQTYEQYF	TRBJ2-7	TRBV5-1	TRBD1	-
TGTGCCAGCAGCCAACAGGGCGGCCAGCCCCAGCATTTT	CASSQQGGQPQHF	TRBJ1-5	TRBV3-1/TRBV3-2	-	-
TGTGCCAGCAGGGTCGTGAGCAGCACAGATACGCAGTATTTT	CASRVVSSTDTQYF	TRBJ2-3	TRBV7-9	-	-
TGTGCCAGCAGTTTATTTGGGGGGAGCTCCTACAATGAGCAGTTCTTC	CASSLFGGSSYNEQFF	TRBJ2-1	TRBV28	-	-
TGCAGCGCAACGGGAACTGAGACCCAGTACTTC	CSATGTETQYF	TRBJ2-5	TRBV29-1	-	-
TGTGCCTGTCGACTAGCGGGATCCTACGAGCAGTACTTC	CACRLAGSYEQYF	TRBJ2-7	TRBV30	TRBD2	-
TGTGCCAGCAGCTTACAGGGGATGCGCAATCAGCCCCAGCATTTT	CASSLQGMRNQPQHF	TRBJ1-5	TRBV7-2	-	few
TGTGCCAGCAGCCAAGCAGGGGGCGGTGAGACCCAGTACTTC	CASSQAGGGETQYF	TRBJ2-5	TRBV3-1/TRBV3-2	TRBD1	-
TGTGCCAGCAGTTGGGGGGACTTATCCTACAATGAGCAGTTCTTC	CASSWGDLSYNEQFF	TRBJ2-1	TRBV6-2/TRBV6-3	-	-
TGTGCCAGCAGCCAAGTAGAGGGAAATTCACCCCTCCACTTT	CASSQVEGNSPLHF	TRBJ1-6	TRBV3-1/TRBV3-2	-	once